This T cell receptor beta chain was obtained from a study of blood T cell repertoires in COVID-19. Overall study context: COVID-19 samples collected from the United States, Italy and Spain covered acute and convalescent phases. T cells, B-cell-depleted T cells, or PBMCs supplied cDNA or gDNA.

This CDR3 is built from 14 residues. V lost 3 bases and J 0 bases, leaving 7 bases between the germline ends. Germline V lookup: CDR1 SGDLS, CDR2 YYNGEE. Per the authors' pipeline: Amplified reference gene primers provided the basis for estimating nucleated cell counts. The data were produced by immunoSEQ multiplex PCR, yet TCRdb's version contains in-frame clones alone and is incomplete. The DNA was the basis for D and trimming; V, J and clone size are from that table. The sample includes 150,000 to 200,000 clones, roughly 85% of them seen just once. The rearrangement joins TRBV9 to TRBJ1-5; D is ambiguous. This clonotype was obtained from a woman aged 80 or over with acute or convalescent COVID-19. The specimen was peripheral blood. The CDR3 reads CASSEESSNQPQHF. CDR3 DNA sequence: TGTGCCAGCAGCGAGGAGAGTAGCAATCAGCCCCAGCATTTT. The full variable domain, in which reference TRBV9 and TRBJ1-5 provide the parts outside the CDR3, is DSGVTQTPKHLITATGQRVTLRCSPRSGDLSVYWYQQSLDQGLQFLIQYYNGEERAKGNILERFSAQQFPDLHSELNLSSLELGDSALYFCASSEESSNQPQHFGDGTRLSIL.